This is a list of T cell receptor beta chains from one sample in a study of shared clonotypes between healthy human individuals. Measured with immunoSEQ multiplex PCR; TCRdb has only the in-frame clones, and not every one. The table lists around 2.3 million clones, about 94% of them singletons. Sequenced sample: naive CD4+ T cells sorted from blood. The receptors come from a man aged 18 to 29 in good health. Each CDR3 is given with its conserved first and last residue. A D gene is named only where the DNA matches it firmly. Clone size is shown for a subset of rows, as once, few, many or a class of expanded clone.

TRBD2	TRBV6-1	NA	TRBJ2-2	CATPLAANTGELFF	TGTGCCACCCCACTAGCGGCGAACACCGGGGAGCTGTTTTTT
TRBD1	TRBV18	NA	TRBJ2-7	CASSPPAAGQGFFEQYF	TGTGCCAGCTCGCCGCCCGCCGCGGGACAGGGTTTCTTCGAGCAGTACTTC
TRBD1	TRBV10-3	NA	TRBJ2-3	CAISRQGSDTQYF	TGTGCCATCAGTCGACAGGGATCAGATACGCAGTATTTT
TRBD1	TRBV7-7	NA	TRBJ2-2	CASSLEGQGAGELFF	TGTGCTAGCAGCTTAGAGGGACAGGGGGCCGGGGAGCTGTTTTTT
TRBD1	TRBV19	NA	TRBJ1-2	CASSNRGREGYTF	TGTGCCAGTAGTAACAGGGGGCGCGAAGGCTACACCTTC
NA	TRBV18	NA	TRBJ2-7	CASSRNRPKSSYEQYF	TGTGCCAGCTCACGTAACAGGCCCAAGAGCTCCTACGAGCAGTACTTC
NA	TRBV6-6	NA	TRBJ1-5	CATGGPNQPQHF	TGTGCCACGGGAGGACCCAATCAGCCCCAGCATTTT
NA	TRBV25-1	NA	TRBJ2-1	CASSLAVYNEQFF	TGTGCCAGCAGTTTAGCGGTTTACAATGAGCAGTTCTTC
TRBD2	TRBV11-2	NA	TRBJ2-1	CASSLPGGGNNEQFF	TGTGCCAGCAGCTTACCTGGCGGGGGGAACAATGAGCAGTTCTTC
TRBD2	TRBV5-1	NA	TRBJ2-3	CASSLGLAATTDTQYF	TGCGCCAGCAGCTTGGGACTAGCGGCTACCACAGATACGCAGTATTTT
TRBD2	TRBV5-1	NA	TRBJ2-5	CASTSGGRQETQYF	TGCGCCAGCACTAGCGGGGGGAGACAAGAGACCCAGTACTTC
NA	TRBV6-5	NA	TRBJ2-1	CASKLSLYYNEQFF	TGTGCCAGCAAACTTTCGCTCTACTACAATGAGCAGTTCTTC
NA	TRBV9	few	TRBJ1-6	CASSVRTENSPLHF	TGTGCCAGCAGCGTACGGACGGAGAATTCACCCCTCCACTTT
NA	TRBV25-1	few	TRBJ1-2	CASSELGSYGYTF	TGTGCCAGCAGTGAATTAGGGTCCTATGGCTACACCTTC
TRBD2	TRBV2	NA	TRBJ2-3	CASSVEWGLGTDTQYF	TGTGCCAGCAGTGTTGAATGGGGACTAGGCACAGATACGCAGTATTTT
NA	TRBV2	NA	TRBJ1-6	CASRDRTANHSPLHF	TGTGCCAGCAGGGATCGGACGGCAAACCATTCACCCCTCCACTTT
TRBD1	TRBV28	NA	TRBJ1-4	CASSQGGGSEKLFF	TGTGCCAGCAGCCAAGGGGGCGGGAGTGAAAAACTGTTTTTT
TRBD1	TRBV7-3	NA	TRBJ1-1	CASSLRQGAEAFF	TGTGCCAGCAGCTTAAGGCAGGGGGCTGAAGCTTTCTTT
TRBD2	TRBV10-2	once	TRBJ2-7	CASSGTGTSTGVVDEQYF	TGCGCCAGCAGTGGAACCGGGACTAGTACGGGTGTGGTGGACGAGCAGTACTTC
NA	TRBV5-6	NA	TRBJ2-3	CASSLEGGSYTQYF	TGTGCCAGCAGCTTGGAGGGCGGGTCGTATACGCAGTATTTT